These T cell receptor beta chains were read from a single sample in a study of identical twins. TCRdb recomputed calls from the 5' RACE reads with MiXCR, one row per CDR3 protein. The sample yields about 520,000 distinct CDR3 sequences, less than 25% seen once. These sequences were also reported in another study, on T cells expressing NK-cell markers.

What was sequenced was CD4+ T cells sorted from blood. These receptors all come from a woman in her late teens or twenties in good health. CDR3s leave out the opening cysteine and the closing phenylalanine or tryptophan. The order of the fields is V gene, J gene, CDR3 protein.

v_gene: TRBV20-1
j_gene: TRBJ1-1
CDR3aa: SARDRGRNTEAF

v_gene: TRBV30
j_gene: TRBJ2-2
CDR3aa: AWSAFGGELF

v_gene: TRBV7-3
j_gene: TRBJ2-3
CDR3aa: ASSLMGLYTDTQY

v_gene: TRBV5-1
j_gene: TRBJ2-7
CDR3aa: ASHRASGYEQY

v_gene: TRBV20-1
j_gene: TRBJ1-2
CDR3aa: SAREGVVSNYGYT

v_gene: TRBV7-2
j_gene: TRBJ2-1
CDR3aa: ASSLRLAAYEQF

v_gene: TRBV12-3/TRBV12-4
j_gene: TRBJ1-2
CDR3aa: ASSPSIRLSGGYT

v_gene: TRBV6-1
j_gene: TRBJ2-1
CDR3aa: ASSLRDSSYNEQF

v_gene: TRBV18
j_gene: TRBJ1-1
CDR3aa: ASSPRGLLNEAF

v_gene: TRBV7-9
j_gene: TRBJ1-4
CDR3aa: ASSSDRSTNEKLF

v_gene: TRBV5-1
j_gene: TRBJ2-1
CDR3aa: ASSGYELDNEQF

v_gene: TRBV20-1
j_gene: TRBJ1-2
CDR3aa: SAYGTGGRSYGYS

v_gene: TRBV4-2
j_gene: TRBJ2-1
CDR3aa: ASSGEGLYNEQF

v_gene: TRBV7-9
j_gene: TRBJ1-3
CDR3aa: ATPGRGSAGNTIY

v_gene: TRBV20-1
j_gene: TRBJ2-1
CDR3aa: SARERTSGRASGNEQF

v_gene: TRBV20-1
j_gene: TRBJ1-1
CDR3aa: SNLIPGTGTEAF

v_gene: TRBV12-3/TRBV12-4
j_gene: TRBJ1-6
CDR3aa: ASSISSPLH

v_gene: TRBV12-3/TRBV12-4
j_gene: TRBJ2-6
CDR3aa: ASRPTTGNSGANVLT

v_gene: TRBV12-3/TRBV12-4
j_gene: TRBJ1-1
CDR3aa: ASSPQSGARTEAF

v_gene: TRBV12-3/TRBV12-4
j_gene: TRBJ2-5
CDR3aa: ASSLSYFSETQY

v_gene: TRBV5-1
j_gene: TRBJ1-1
CDR3aa: ASRARNMNTEAF

v_gene: TRBV5-1
j_gene: TRBJ2-1
CDR3aa: ASSLMSYNEQF

v_gene: TRBV6-2/TRBV6-3
j_gene: TRBJ2-7
CDR3aa: ASSYPFYEQY

v_gene: TRBV10-1
j_gene: TRBJ2-7
CDR3aa: ASRNRVGEQY

v_gene: TRBV20-1
j_gene: TRBJ2-3
CDR3aa: SAIFDLSDTQY

v_gene: TRBV7-2
j_gene: TRBJ2-1
CDR3aa: ASSFPGNEQF

v_gene: TRBV29-1
j_gene: TRBJ2-7
CDR3aa: SVGSAGGLQY

v_gene: TRBV12-3/TRBV12-4
j_gene: TRBJ1-1
CDR3aa: ASSFGETEAF

v_gene: TRBV7-2
j_gene: TRBJ2-1
CDR3aa: ASSLRGTSSYNEQF

v_gene: TRBV11-2
j_gene: TRBJ2-7
CDR3aa: ASSRTLSSYEQY

v_gene: TRBV20-1
j_gene: TRBJ2-3
CDR3aa: SARWASGASTDTQY

v_gene: TRBV7-2
j_gene: TRBJ2-1
CDR3aa: ASTTWSGEQF

v_gene: TRBV29-1
j_gene: TRBJ2-3
CDR3aa: SVRTSVITDTQY

v_gene: TRBV12-3/TRBV12-4
j_gene: TRBJ2-7
CDR3aa: ASGTGGPYEQY

v_gene: TRBV3-1
j_gene: TRBJ2-7
CDR3aa: ASSQDRGEQY

v_gene: TRBV4-3
j_gene: TRBJ2-7
CDR3aa: ASSQGGGRVYEQY

v_gene: TRBV5-1
j_gene: TRBJ2-7
CDR3aa: ASSQNRKDYEQY

v_gene: TRBV7-2
j_gene: TRBJ2-6
CDR3aa: ASSLVAGANVLT

v_gene: TRBV20-1
j_gene: TRBJ2-4
CDR3aa: SARAQAKNIQY

v_gene: TRBV5-6
j_gene: TRBJ2-5
CDR3aa: ASSFGTRQTQY

v_gene: TRBV20-1
j_gene: TRBJ2-1
CDR3aa: SASHTGHIGNEQF

v_gene: TRBV20-1
j_gene: TRBJ2-7
CDR3aa: SARESAGISYEQY

v_gene: TRBV9
j_gene: TRBJ2-1
CDR3aa: ASSVATGGGPSSSYNEQF

v_gene: TRBV7-2
j_gene: TRBJ1-5
CDR3aa: ASSVPTGGFQPQH

v_gene: TRBV7-9
j_gene: TRBJ2-1
CDR3aa: ASSLMTGVANEQF

v_gene: TRBV18
j_gene: TRBJ1-2
CDR3aa: ASSPDRTSNYGYT

v_gene: TRBV20-1
j_gene: TRBJ2-1
CDR3aa: SAQVTSGITEQF

v_gene: TRBV5-1
j_gene: TRBJ1-1
CDR3aa: ASSGLGEVGTEAF

v_gene: TRBV7-9
j_gene: TRBJ2-1
CDR3aa: ASSLTDANNEQF

v_gene: TRBV11-3
j_gene: TRBJ2-2
CDR3aa: ASSFADRTGELF

v_gene: TRBV20-1
j_gene: TRBJ2-3
CDR3aa: SAREHGTDTQY

v_gene: TRBV7-6
j_gene: TRBJ1-1
CDR3aa: ASSPGMGKAF

v_gene: TRBV7-8
j_gene: TRBJ2-5
CDR3aa: ASSLGGFVETQY

v_gene: TRBV2
j_gene: TRBJ1-2
CDR3aa: ASTEDSLYYGYT

v_gene: TRBV19
j_gene: TRBJ2-1
CDR3aa: ASSRAGYLNEQF